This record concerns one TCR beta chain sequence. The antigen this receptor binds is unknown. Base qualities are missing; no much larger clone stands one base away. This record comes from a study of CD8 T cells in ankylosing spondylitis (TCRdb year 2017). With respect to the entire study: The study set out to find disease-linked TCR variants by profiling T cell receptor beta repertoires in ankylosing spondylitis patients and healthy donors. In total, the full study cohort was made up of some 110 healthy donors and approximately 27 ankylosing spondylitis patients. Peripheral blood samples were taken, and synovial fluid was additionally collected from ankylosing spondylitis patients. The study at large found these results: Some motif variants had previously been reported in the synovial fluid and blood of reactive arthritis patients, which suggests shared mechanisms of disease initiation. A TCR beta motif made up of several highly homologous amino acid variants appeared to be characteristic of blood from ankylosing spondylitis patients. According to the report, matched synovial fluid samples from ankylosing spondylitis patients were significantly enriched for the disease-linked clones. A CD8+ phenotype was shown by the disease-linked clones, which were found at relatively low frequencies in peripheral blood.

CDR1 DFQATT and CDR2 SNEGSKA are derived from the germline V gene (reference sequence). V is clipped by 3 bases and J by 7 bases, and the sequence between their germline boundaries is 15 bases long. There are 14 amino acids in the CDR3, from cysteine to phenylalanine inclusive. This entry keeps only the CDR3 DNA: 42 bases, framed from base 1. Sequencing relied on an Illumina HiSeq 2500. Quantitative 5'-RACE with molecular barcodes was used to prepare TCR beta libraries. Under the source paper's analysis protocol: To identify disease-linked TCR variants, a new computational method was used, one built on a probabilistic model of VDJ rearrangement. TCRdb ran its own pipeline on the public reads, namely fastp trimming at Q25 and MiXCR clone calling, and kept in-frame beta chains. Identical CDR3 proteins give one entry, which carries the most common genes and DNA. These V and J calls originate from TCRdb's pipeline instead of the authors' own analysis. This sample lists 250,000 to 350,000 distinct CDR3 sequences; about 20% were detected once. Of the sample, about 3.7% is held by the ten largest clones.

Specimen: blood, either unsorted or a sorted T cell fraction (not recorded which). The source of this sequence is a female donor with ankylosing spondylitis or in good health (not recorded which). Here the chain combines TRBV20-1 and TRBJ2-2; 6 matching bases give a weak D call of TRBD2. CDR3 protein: CSASRRDNNGELFF. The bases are TGCAGTGCTAGCCGGCGGGATAATAACGGGGAGCTGTTTTTT.